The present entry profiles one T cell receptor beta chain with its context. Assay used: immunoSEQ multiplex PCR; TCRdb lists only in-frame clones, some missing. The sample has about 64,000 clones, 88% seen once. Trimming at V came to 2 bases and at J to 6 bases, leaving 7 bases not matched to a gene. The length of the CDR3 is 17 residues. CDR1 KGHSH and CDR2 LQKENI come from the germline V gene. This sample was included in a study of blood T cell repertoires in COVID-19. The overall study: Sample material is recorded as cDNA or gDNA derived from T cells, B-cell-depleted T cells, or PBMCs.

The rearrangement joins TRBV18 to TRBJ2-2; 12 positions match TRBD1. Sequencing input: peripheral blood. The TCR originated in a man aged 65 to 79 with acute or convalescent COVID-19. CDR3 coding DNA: TGTGCCAGCTCACCAGGGACAGGGGGCGCGTCAGCCGGGGAGCTGTTTTTT. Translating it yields CASSPGTGGASAGELFF.